Detailed here is one T cell receptor (beta chain). The antigen remains undetermined. V was shortened by 6 bases and J by 3 bases, with 18 bases between the two germline ends. This CDR3 is built from 15 residues. Germline V gives CDR1 MNHNS, CDR2 SASEGT. Vbeta (60) and Jbeta (13) primers were used in the PCR. Only in-frame clones appear in the TCRdb table, and some are missing; sequencing was by immunoSEQ multiplex PCR. The table records 200,000 to 250,000 clones, about four fifths of them present only once. The data originate from a study of cytomegalovirus exposure and HLA in healthy donors. Study results and limitations: In a later analysis, V- and J-gene trimming of beta chains associated with a DCLRE1C missense variant, replicated independently. Later, an analysis showed that TCR beta chains associated with HLA were more clonally expanded than others that were equally common.

V is TRBV6-1 and J is TRBJ2-7; D might be TRBD2 (6 bases). The TCR originated in a woman in her thirties or forties in good health and CMV-seropositive. The sequencing input was PBMCs. The DNA of the CDR3 is TGTGCCAGCAGCTCCCGCGGGGCAATAAACTACGAGCAGTACTTC. This translates into CASSSRGAINYEQYF.